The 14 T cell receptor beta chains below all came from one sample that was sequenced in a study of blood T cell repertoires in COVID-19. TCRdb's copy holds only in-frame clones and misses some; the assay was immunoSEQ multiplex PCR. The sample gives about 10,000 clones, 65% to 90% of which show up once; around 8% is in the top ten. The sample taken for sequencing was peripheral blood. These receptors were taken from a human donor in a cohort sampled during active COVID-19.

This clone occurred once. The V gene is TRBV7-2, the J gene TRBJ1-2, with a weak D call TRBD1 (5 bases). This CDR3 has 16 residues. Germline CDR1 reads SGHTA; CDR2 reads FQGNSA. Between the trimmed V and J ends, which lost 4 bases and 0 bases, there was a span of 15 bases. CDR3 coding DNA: TGTGCCAGCAGCTCTCCGGGGGACGGAACTAACTATGGCTACACCTTC. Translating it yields CASSSPGDGTNYGYTF.

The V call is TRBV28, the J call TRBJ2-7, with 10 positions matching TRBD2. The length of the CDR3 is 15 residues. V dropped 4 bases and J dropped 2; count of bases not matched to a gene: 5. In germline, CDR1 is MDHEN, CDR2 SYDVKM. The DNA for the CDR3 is TGTGCCAGCAGTTCCGGACTAGCGGCAACCTACGAGCAGTACTTC. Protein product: CASSSGLAATYEQYF.

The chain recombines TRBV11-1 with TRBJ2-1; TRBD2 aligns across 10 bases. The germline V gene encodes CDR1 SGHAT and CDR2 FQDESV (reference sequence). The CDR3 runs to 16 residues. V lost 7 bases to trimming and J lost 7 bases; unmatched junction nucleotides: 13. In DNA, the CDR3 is TGTGCCAGCACCGACCCCGCTAGCGGGAGAAGGAATGAGCAGTTCTTC. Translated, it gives CASTDPASGRRNEQFF.

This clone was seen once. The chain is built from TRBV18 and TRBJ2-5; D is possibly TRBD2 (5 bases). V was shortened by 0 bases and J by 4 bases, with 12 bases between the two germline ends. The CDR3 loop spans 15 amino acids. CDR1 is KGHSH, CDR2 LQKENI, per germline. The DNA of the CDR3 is TGTGCCAGCTCACCACCGACTGAAACTAGAGAGACCCAGTACTTC. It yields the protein CASSPPTETRETQYF.

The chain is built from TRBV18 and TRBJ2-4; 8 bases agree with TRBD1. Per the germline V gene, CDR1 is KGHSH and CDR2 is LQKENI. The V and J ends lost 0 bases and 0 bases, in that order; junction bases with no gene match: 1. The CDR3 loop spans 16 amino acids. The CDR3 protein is CASSPPTGGAKNIQYF. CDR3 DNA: TGTGCCAGCTCACCACCAACAGGGGGAGCCAAAAACATTCAGTACTTC.

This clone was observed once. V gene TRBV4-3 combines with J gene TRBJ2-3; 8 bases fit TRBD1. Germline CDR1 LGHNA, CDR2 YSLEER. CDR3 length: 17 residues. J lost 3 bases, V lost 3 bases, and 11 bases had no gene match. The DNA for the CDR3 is TGCGCCAGCAGCCAGGAGGCCGGGACAGGCGAGACAGATACGCAGTATTTT. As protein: CASSQEAGTGETDTQYF.

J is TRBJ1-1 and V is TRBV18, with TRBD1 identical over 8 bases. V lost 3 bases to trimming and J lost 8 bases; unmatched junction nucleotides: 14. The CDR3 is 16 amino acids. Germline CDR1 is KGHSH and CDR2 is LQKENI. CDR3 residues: CASSPMGGQETTEAFF. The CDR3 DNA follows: TGTGCCAGCTCACCCATGGGGGGACAGGAAACCACCGAAGCTTTCTTT.

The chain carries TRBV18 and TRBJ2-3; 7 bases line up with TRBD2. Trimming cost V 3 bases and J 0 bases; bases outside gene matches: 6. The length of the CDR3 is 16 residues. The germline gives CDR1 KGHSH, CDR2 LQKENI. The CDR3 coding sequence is TGTGCCAGCTCACCCCCGGGACTATCAAGCACAGATACGCAGTATTTT. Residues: CASSPPGLSSTDTQYF.

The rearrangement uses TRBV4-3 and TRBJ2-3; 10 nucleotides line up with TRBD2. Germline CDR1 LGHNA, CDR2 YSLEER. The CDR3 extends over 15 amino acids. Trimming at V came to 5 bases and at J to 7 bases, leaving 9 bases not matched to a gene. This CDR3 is CASSYLAGELNTQYF. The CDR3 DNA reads TGCGCCAGCAGCTACCTAGCGGGAGAGTTAAATACGCAGTATTTT.

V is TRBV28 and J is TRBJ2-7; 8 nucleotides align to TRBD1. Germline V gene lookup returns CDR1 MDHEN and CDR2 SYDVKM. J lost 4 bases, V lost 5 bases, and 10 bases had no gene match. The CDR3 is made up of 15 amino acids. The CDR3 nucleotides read TGTGCCAGCAGTCTAGCCCAGGGGGCGAGGTACGAGCAGTACTTC. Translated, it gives CASSLAQGARYEQYF.

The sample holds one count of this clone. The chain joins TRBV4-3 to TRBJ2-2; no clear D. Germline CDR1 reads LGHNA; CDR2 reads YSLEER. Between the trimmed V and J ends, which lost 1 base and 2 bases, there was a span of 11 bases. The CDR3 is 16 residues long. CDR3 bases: TGCGCCAGCAGCCAAGGTTCACTACCCAACACCGGGGAGCTGTTTTTT. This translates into CASSQGSLPNTGELFF.

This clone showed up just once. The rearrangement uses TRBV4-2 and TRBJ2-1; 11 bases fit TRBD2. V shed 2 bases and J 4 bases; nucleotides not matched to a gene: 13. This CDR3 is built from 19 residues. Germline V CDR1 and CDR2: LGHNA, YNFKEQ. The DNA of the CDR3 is TGTGCCAGCAGCCAAACCACTAGCGGGAGTTTTTGGTCTTACAATGAGCAGTTCTTC. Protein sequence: CASSQTTSGSFWSYNEQFF.

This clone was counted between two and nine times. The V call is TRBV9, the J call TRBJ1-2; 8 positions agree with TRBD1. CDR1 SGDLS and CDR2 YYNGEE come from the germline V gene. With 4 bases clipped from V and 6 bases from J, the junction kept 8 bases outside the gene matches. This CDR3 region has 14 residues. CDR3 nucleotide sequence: TGTGCCAGCAGCACCTCAGGGGGCTCAAATGGCTACACCTTC. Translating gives CASSTSGGSNGYTF.

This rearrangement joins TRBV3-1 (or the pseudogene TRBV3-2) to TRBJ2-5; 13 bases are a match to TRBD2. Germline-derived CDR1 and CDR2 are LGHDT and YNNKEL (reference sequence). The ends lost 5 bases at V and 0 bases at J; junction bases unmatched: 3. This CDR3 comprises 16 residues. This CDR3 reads CASSTGLAGHQETQYF. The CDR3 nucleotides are TGTGCCAGCAGCACGGGACTAGCGGGGCACCAAGAGACCCAGTACTTC.